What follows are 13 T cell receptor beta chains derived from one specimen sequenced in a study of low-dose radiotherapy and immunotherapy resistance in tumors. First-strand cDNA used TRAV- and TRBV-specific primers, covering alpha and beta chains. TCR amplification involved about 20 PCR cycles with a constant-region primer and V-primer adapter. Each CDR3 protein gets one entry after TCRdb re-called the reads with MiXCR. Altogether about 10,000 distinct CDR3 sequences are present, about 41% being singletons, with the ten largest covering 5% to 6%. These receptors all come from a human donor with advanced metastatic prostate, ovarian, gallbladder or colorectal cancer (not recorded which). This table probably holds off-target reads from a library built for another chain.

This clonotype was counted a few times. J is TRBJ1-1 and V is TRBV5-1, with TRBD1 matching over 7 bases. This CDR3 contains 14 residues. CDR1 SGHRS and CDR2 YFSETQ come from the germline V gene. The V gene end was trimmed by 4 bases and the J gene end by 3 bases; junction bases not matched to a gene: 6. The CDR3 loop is CASSPQGLDTEAFF. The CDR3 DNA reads TGCGCCAGCAGCCCACAGGGGCTAGACACTGAAGCTTTCTTT. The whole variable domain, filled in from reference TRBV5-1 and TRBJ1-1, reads KAGVTQTPRYLIKTRGQQVTLSCSPISGHRSVSWYQQTPGQGLQFLFEYFSETQRNKGNFPGRFSGRQFSNSRSEMNVSTLELGDSALYLCASSPQGLDTEAFFGQGTRLTVV.

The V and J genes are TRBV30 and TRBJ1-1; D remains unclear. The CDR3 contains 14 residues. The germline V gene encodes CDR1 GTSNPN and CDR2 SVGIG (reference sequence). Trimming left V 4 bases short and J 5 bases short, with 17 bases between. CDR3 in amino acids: CAWTLRAVGTEAFF. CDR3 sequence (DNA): TGTGCCTGGACCCTGAGGGCGGTGGGAACTGAAGCTTTCTTT.

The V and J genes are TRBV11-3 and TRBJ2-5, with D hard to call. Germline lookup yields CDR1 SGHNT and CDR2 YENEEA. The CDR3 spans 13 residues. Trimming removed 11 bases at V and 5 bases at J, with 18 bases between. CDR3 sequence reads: CAHAFGSMETQYF. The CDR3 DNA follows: TGTGCCCATGCGTTTGGTAGTATGGAGACCCAGTACTTC.

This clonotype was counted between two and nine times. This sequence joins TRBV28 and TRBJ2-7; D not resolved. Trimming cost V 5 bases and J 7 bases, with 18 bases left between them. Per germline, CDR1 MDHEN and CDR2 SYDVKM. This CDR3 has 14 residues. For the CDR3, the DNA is TGTGCCAGCAGTCCTCCGACAACCTCGAGGGAGCAGTACTTC. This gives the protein CASSPPTTSREQYF.

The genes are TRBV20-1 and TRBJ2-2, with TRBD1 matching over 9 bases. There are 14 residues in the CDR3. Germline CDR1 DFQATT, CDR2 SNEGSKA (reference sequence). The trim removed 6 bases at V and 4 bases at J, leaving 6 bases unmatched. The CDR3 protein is CSATTGGITGELFF. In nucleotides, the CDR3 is TGCAGTGCAACAACAGGGGGCATCACCGGGGAGCTGTTTTTT.

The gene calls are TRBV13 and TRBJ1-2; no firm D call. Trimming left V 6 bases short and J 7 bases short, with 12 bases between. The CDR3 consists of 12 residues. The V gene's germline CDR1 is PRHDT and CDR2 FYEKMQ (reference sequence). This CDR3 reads CASSVGAAGYTF. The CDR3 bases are TGTGCCAGCAGTGTTGGAGCGGCTGGCTACACCTTC.

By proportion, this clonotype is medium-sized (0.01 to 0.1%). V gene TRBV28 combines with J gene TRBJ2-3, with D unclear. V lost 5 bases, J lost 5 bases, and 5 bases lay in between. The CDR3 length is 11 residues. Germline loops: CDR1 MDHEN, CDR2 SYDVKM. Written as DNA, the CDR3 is TGTGCCAGCAGTCCCCTAGATACGCAGTATTTT. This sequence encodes CASSPLDTQYF.

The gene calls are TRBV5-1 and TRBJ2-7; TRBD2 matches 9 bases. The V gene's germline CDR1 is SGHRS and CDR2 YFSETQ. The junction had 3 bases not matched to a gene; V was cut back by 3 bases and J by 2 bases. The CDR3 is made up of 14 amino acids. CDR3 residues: CASSSERGAYEQYF. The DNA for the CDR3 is TGCGCCAGCAGCTCGGAGCGGGGGGCCTACGAGCAGTACTTC.

CDR3 sequence reads: CASSSRSGGLYNEQFF. CDR3 nucleotide sequence: TGTGCCAGCAGTTCACGTAGCGGGGGGCTATACAATGAGCAGTTCTTC. The chain carries TRBV12-3 or TRBV12-4 and TRBJ2-1; 10 nucleotides align to TRBD2. This CDR3 is 16 amino acids long. Trimming took 4 bases from V and 4 from J; bases not matched to a gene: 7.

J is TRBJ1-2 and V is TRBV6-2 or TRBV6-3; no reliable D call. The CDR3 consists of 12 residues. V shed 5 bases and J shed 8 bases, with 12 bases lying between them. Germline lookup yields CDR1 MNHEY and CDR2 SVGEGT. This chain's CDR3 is CASSPRVRGYTF. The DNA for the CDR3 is TGTGCCAGCAGTCCCCGGGTTCGAGGCTACACCTTC.

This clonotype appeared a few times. The CDR3 loop reads CASERRGSTDTQYF. The CDR3 DNA is TGTGCCAGCGAACGGCGCGGGAGCACAGATACGCAGTATTTT. The rearrangement links TRBV2 to TRBJ2-3; D might be TRBD2 (5 bases). V was pared by 8 bases and J by 0 bases, with 12 bases between. The CDR3 consists of 14 residues. The V gene's germline CDR1 is SNHLY and CDR2 FYNNEI.

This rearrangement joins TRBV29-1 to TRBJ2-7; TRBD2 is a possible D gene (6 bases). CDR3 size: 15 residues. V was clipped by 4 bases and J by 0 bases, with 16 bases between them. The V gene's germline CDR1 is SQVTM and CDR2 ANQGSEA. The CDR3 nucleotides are TGCAGCGTTGCCCGACCGGCGGGAAGCTCCTACGAGCAGTACTTC. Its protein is CSVARPAGSSYEQYF.

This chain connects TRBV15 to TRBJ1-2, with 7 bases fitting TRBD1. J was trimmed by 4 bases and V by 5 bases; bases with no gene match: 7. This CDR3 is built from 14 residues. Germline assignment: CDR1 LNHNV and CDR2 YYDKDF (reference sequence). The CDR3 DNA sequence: TGTGCCACCAGCCCACGACAGGGCGCCTATGGCTACACCTTC. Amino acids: CATSPRQGAYGYTF.